This TCR beta chain emerged from a study of shared clonotypes between healthy human individuals. Using immunoSEQ multiplex PCR, the repertoire was profiled, and TCRdb retains in-frame clones only, with some absent. The data contain approximately 2,000,000 clones, 85% to 95% of them singletons. The count of this clone is one. CDR1 is MNHNS, CDR2 SASEGT, per germline. V lost 1 base and J lost 5; bases outside the gene matches: 1. The CDR3 extends over 14 amino acids. The clonotype was recovered from a man aged 18 to 35 in good health. Some clones in this sample may be carry-over from other donors' samples. The chain recombines TRBV6-1 with TRBJ1-5; 8 bases map to TRBD1. Sequencing used naive CD4+ T cells from PBMCs. As to subset: CD45RA+ positively selected. The CDR3: CASSEDRGDQPQHF. The CDR3 DNA follows: TGTGCCAGCAGTGAAGACAGGGGGGATCAGCCCCAGCATTTT.